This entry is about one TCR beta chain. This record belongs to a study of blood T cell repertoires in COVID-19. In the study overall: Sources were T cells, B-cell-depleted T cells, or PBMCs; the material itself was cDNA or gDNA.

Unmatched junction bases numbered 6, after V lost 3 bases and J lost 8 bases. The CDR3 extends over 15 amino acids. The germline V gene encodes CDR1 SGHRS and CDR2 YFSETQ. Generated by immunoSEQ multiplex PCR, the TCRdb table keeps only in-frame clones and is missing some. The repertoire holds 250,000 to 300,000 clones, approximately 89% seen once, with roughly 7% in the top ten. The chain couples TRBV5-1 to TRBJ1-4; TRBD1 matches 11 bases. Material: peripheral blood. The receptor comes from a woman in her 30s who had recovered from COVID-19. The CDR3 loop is CASSSWGQGEEKLFF. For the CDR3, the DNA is TGCGCCAGCAGCTCGTGGGGACAGGGGGAAGAAAAACTGTTTTTT.